This T cell receptor beta chain originates from a study of T cell responses to AZD1222 COVID-19 vaccine. Study findings and constraints: Reportedly, nearly half of unique spike TCRs recognized epitopes outside B.1.351/B.1.1.7 mutations. Donors, mostly white British, included more females; clonal diversity was possibly underestimated. Following two doses of AZD1222, Spike-specific TCR breadth and depth rose.

Germline CDR1 is SGHTA and CDR2 is FQGNSA. The CDR3 sequence is 13 residues long. Trimming removed 2 bases from V and 5 bases from J, with 9 bases in between. Concerning this clone itself: Its antigen is still unknown.

This table comes from immunoSEQ multiplex PCR, and its TCRdb copy is limited to in-frame clones, with some not included. The sample holds under 200,000 clones, under 95% seen once. The V gene is TRBV7-2, the J gene TRBJ2-5; D uncertain. The receptor was isolated from an adult in good health. The source was peripheral blood, collected on day 0 of AZD1222 vaccination. The CDR3 sequence: CASSLSKRETQYF. In nucleotides, the CDR3 is TGTGCCAGCAGCTTAAGCAAAAGGGAGACCCAGTACTTC.